The 9 T cell receptor beta chains presented below share a single source sample, sequenced in a study of cytomegalovirus exposure and HLA in healthy donors. TCRdb's table, derived via immunoSEQ multiplex PCR, lists solely in-frame clones and lacks some. The repertoire consists of around 300,000 clones, with 85% to 90% occurring once and the leading ten covering 0.92%. Sequenced input: PBMCs. The receptors shown here come from a woman in her late teens or twenties in good health and CMV-seronegative.

The rearrangement joins TRBV27 to TRBJ2-7, with 10 positions matching TRBD1. Trimming cost V 6 bases and J 3 bases; bases outside gene matches: 8. Germline-derived CDR1 and CDR2 are MNHEY and SMNVEV (reference sequence). The CDR3 loop spans 15 amino acids. CDR3 loop: CASRTGTGDFYEQYF. CDR3 DNA sequence: TGTGCCAGCAGAACCGGGACAGGGGACTTCTACGAGCAGTACTTC.

As for this clone: At one boundary the junction diverges from the germline segment, which might be a read error. The V gene is TRBV28, the J gene TRBJ2-7; D not certain. Germline CDR1 and CDR2: MDHEN and SYDVKM. This CDR3 spans 10 amino acids. The CDR3 DNA follows: TGTGTCAGCAGTTCCAACGAGCAGTACTTC. It translates to CVSSSNEQYF.

Written as DNA, the CDR3 is TGTGCCAGCAGCGCGAGGACACCAGATACGCAGTATTTT. It is translated as CASSARTPDTQYF. The rearrangement links TRBV7-2 to TRBJ2-3; a possible D gene is TRBD1 (5 bases). The germline V and J ends were trimmed by 5 bases and 4 bases, with 10 bases remaining between them. The CDR3 runs to 13 residues. Germline V gene sequence: CDR1 SGHTA, CDR2 FQGNSA.

V gene TRBV20-1 combines with J gene TRBJ2-5, with D unclear. The V end lost 6 bases, the J end lost 5 bases, and 10 bases lay between the germline ends. The CDR3 length is 11 residues. CDR1 is DFQATT and CDR2 is SNEGSKA in the germline V gene (reference sequence). The CDR3 DNA sequence: TGCAGTGCCACACATTTGGAGACCCAGTACTTC. Translated: CSATHLETQYF.

The V call is TRBV5-1, the J call TRBJ2-1; D may be TRBD2 (6 bases). V dropped 4 bases and J dropped 1 base, with 15 bases sitting between them. Germline V lookup: CDR1 SGHRS, CDR2 YFSETQ. The CDR3 has 16 residues. In DNA, the CDR3 is TGCGCCAGCAGCCCAGAGACTAGTAGGTCCTACAATGAGCAGTTCTTC. Protein product: CASSPETSRSYNEQFF.

This sequence joins TRBV19 and TRBJ1-2, with D maybe TRBD1 (5 bases). Between the trimmed V and J ends, which lost 10 bases and 2 bases, there was a span of 11 bases. The germline CDR1 and CDR2 sequences are LNHDA and SQIVND (reference sequence). The CDR3 loop spans 12 amino acids. CDR3 coding DNA: TGTGCCACCTGGGGGGGGAACTATGGCTACACCTTC. It translates to CATWGGNYGYTF.

This clone was counted once. V gene TRBV9 combines with J gene TRBJ1-2; 8 nucleotides agree with TRBD1. The CDR3 sequence is 15 residues long. Germline trimming cut 0 bases from V and 4 bases from J; bases unmatched to any gene: 5. Germline V CDR1 and CDR2: SGDLS, YYNGEE. The CDR3 reads CASSVGDRISYGYTF. The CDR3 nucleotides read TGTGCCAGCAGCGTAGGGGACAGGATCTCCTATGGCTACACCTTC. Together with reference TRBV9 and TRBJ1-2, the CDR3 gives the full variable domain: DSGVTQTPKHLITATGQRVTLRCSPRSGDLSVYWYQQSLDQGLQFLIQYYNGEERAKGNILERFSAQQFPDLHSELNLSSLELGDSALYFCASSVGDRISYGYTFGSGTRLTVV.

The chain joins TRBV7-2 to TRBJ1-2; maybe TRBD1 (5 bases). Trimming left V 6 bases short and J 4 bases short, with 18 bases between. The CDR3 is made up of 15 amino acids. Per germline, CDR1 SGHTA and CDR2 FQGNSA. The CDR3 region has the DNA TGTGCCAGCAGTTCCCGGGGGGGAGGAGGCTATGGCTACACCTTC. This sequence encodes CASSSRGGGGYGYTF.

This clone has a handful of counts. Written as DNA, the CDR3 is TGTGCCACCAGCAGCCGGGACAGGGCCCTCCTTAACTATGGCTACACCTTC. It translates to CATSSRDRALLNYGYTF. The chain couples TRBV15 to TRBJ1-2; TRBD1 aligns across 9 bases. Germline assignment: CDR1 LNHNV and CDR2 YYDKDF (reference sequence). The CDR3 contains 17 residues. With V trimmed by 3 bases and J by 1 base, 9 bases remained unmatched.